What follows are 7 T cell receptor beta chains derived from one specimen sequenced in a study of T cell responses to AZD1222 COVID-19 vaccine. Assay: immunoSEQ multiplex PCR; the TCRdb copy retains only in-frame clones and omits some. The repertoire includes about 150,000 clones, 85% to 95% of them detected once, and approximately 2.2% sits in the top ten. The input for sequencing was peripheral blood, taken on day 0 of AZD1222 vaccination. All receptors come from an adult in good health.

The chain recombines TRBV3-1 (or the pseudogene TRBV3-2) with TRBJ2-7, with TRBD2 identical over 11 bases. The CDR3 consists of 17 residues. Trimming removed 0 bases from V and 4 bases from J; junction bases left unmatched: 8. Germline V gene lookup returns CDR1 LGHDT and CDR2 YNNKEL (reference sequence). CDR3 protein: CASSQDTSGSAGYEQYF. In DNA, the CDR3 is TGTGCCAGCAGCCAAGATACTAGCGGGAGTGCTGGGTACGAGCAGTACTTC.

CDR3 sequence reads: CASSAGGDIQYF. CDR3 nucleotide sequence: TGTGCCAGCAGCGCCGGCGGGGACATTCAGTACTTC. The chain is built from TRBV5-4 and TRBJ2-4, with D maybe TRBD2 (6 bases). This CDR3 region has 12 residues. Germline V gene sequence: CDR1 SGHNT, CDR2 YYREEE (reference sequence). Trimming took off 4 bases at V and 8 bases at J, with 10 bases between the two ends.

V gene TRBV7-2 combines with J gene TRBJ1-5; the match to TRBD1 covers 10 bases. V was pared by 5 bases and J by 6 bases, with 4 bases of the junction left unmatched. The CDR3 is 14 amino acids. Germline CDR1 and CDR2: SGHTA and FQGNSA. DNA for the CDR3: TGTGCCAGCAGCCCGGGACAGGGGAGTCAGCCCCAGCATTTT. Protein product: CASSPGQGSQPQHF.

This rearrangement joins TRBV7-2 to TRBJ2-3; 8 positions agree with TRBD2. V dropped 2 bases and J dropped 2; count of bases not matched to a gene: 3. Germline V gene sequence: CDR1 SGHTA, CDR2 FQGNSA. CDR3 length equals 15 residues. CDR3 sequence (DNA): TGTGCCAGCAGCTTACAGCGGGGGAACACAGATACGCAGTATTTT. Translating it yields CASSLQRGNTDTQYF.

For the CDR3, the DNA is TGTGCCAGCAGTTTAGGGGACAGGAGACAGCAGTTCTTC. Amino acid sequence: CASSLGDRRQQFF. The chain links TRBV12-3 or TRBV12-4 to TRBJ2-1; 8 nucleotides line up with TRBD1. This CDR3 has 13 residues. The ends lost 1 base at V and 11 bases at J; junction bases unmatched: 4.

This chain links TRBV19 with TRBJ2-7; 9 bases match TRBD1. Germline trimming cut 6 bases from V and 4 bases from J; bases unmatched to any gene: 7. The CDR3 has 14 residues. CDR1 and CDR2 (germline): LNHDA, SQIVND (reference sequence). CDR3 in amino acids: CASRQDRGRYEQYF. The CDR3 DNA reads as TGTGCCAGTAGGCAAGACAGGGGGAGGTACGAGCAGTACTTC.

The V and J genes are TRBV12-3 or TRBV12-4 and TRBJ1-4; D not resolved. The CDR3 is 12 amino acids. The ends were cut back, 6 bases at V and 6 bases at J, with 8 bases in the middle. The CDR3 protein is CASRGLDEKLFF. CDR3 DNA: TGTGCCAGCAGGGGGTTGGATGAAAAACTGTTTTTT.